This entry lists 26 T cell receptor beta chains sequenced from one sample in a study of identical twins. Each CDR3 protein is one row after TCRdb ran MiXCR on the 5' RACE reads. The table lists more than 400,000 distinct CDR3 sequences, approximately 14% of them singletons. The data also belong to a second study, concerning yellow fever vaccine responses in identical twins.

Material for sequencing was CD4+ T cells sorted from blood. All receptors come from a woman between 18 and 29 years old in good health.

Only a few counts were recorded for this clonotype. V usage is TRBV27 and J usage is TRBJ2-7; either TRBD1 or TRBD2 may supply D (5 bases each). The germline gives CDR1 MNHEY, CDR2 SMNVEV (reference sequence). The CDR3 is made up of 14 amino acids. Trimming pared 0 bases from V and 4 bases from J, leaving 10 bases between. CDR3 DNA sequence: TGTGCCAGCAGTTTATCCGGGAAGGGGTACGAGCAGTACTTC. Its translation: CASSLSGKGYEQYF.

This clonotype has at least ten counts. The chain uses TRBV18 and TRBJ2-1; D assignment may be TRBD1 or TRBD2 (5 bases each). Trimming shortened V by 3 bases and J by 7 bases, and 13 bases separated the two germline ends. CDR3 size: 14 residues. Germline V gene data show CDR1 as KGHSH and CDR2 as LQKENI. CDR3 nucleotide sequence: TGTGCCAGCTCACCGGGCGACTACAGGAATGAGCAGTTCTTC. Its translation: CASSPGDYRNEQFF.

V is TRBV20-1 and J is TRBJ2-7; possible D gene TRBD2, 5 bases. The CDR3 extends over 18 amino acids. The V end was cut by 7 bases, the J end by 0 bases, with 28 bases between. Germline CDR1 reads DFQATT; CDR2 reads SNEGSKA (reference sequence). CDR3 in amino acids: CSVPPGAERGLSSYEQYF. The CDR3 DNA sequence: TGCAGTGTTCCACCCGGAGCGGAGAGAGGACTGAGCTCCTACGAGCAGTACTTC.

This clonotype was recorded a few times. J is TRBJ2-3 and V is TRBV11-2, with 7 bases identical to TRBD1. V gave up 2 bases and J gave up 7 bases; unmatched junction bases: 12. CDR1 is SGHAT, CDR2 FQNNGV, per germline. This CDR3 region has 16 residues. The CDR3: CASSLNGQASFHTQYF. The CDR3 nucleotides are TGTGCCAGCAGCTTAAACGGACAGGCGTCCTTTCATACGCAGTATTTT.

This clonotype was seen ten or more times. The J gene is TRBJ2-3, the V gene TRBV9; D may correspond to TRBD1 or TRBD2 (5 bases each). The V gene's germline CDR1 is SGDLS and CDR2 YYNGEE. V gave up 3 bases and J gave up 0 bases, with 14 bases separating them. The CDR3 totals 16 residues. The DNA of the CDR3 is TGTGCCAGCAGCGGATCGGGACGGACTAGCACAGATACGCAGTATTTT. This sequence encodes CASSGSGRTSTDTQYF.

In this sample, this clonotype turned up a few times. CDR3 in DNA: TGTGCCAGCAGCCTTTCCGGGACGGACAATGAGCAGTTCTTC. Translation: CASSLSGTDNEQFF. The V gene is TRBV7-2, the J gene TRBJ2-1; possibly TRBD1 or TRBD2 for D (5 bases each). Germline CDR1 is SGHTA and CDR2 is FQGNSA. The CDR3 is 14 residues long. The V end lost 5 bases, the J end lost 5 bases, and 13 bases lay between the germline ends.

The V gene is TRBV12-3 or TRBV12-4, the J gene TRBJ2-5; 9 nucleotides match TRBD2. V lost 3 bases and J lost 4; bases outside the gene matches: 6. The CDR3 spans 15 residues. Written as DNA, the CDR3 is TGTGCCAGCAGTTTGGCGGGAGGGTGGACAGAGACCCAGTACTTC. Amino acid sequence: CASSLAGGWTETQYF.

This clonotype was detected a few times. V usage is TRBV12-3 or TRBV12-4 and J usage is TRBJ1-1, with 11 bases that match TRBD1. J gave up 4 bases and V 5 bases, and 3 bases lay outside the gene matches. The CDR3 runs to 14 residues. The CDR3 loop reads CASSRGQGATEAFF. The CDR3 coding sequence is TGTGCCAGCAGTCGAGGACAGGGGGCCACTGAAGCTTTCTTT.

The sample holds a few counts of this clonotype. As DNA, the CDR3 is TGCGCCAGCAGCTACGAGCCGGGGAGCTCCTATAATTCACCCCTCCACTTT. Encoded protein: CASSYEPGSSYNSPLHF. The rearrangement links TRBV5-1 to TRBJ1-6; D gene unclear. The CDR3 extends over 17 amino acids. The germline V and J ends were trimmed by 3 bases and 0 bases, with 13 bases remaining between them. Germline V CDR1 and CDR2: SGHRS, YFSETQ.

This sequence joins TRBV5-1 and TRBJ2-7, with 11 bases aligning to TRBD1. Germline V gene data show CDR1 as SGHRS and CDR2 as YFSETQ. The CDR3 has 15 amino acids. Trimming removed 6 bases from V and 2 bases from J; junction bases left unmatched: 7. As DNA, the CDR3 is TGCGCCAGCACCTTCGGGACAGGGGGAACCTACGAGCAGTACGTC. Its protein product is CASTFGTGGTYEQYV.

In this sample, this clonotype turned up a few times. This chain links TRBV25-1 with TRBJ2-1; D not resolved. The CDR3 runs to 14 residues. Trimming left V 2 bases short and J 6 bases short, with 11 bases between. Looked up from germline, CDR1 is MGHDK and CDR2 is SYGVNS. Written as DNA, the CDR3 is TGTGCCAGCAGTGAACGGTGGAAAGGCAATGAGCAGTTCTTC. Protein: CASSERWKGNEQFF.

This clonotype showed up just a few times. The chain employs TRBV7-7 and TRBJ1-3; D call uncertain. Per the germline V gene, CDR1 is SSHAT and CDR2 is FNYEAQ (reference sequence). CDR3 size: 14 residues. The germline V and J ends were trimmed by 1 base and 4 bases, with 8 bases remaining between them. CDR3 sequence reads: CASSLGGWGNTIYF. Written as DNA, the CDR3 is TGTGCCAGCAGCTTAGGAGGATGGGGAAACACCATATATTTT.

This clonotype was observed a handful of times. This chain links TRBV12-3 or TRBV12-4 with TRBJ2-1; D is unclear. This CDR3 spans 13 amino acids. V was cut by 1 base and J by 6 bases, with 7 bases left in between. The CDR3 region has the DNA TGTGCCAGCAGTTTAGAGGGTAGCAATGAGCAGTTCTTC. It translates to CASSLEGSNEQFF.

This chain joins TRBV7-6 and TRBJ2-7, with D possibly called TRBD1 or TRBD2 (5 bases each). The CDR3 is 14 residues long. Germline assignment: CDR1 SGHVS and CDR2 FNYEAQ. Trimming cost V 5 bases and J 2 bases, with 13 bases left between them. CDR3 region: CASSPIPGPYEQYF. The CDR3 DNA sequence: TGTGCCAGCAGCCCCATCCCGGGGCCCTACGAGCAGTACTTC.

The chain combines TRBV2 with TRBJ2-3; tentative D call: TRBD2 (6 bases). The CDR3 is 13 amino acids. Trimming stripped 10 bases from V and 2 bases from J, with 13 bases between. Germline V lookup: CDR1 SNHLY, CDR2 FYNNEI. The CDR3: CATRRGDTDTQYF. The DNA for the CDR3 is TGTGCCACCCGGAGGGGAGACACAGATACGCAGTATTTT.

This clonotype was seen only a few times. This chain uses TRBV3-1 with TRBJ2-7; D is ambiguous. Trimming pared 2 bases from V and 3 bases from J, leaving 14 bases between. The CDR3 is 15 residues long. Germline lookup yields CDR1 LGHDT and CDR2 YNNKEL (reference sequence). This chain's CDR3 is CASSQSLSAIYEQYF. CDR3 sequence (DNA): TGTGCCAGCAGCCAATCGCTCAGCGCGATCTACGAGCAGTACTTC.

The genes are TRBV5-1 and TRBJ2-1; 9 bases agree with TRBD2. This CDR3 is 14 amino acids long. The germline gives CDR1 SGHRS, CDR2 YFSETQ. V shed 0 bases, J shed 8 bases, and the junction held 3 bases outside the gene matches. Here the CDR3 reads CASSLDAGGYEQFF. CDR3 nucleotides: TGCGCCAGCAGCTTGGACGCGGGGGGGTATGAGCAGTTCTTC.

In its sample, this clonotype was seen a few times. The CDR3 reads CSVDRGLNTEAFF. The CDR3, as DNA: TGCAGCGTCGACAGGGGCTTGAACACTGAAGCTTTCTTT. The gene calls are TRBV29-1 and TRBJ1-1, with 8 positions matching TRBD1. In germline, CDR1 is SQVTM, CDR2 ANQGSEA. The CDR3 is 13 amino acids. After removal of 6 bases from V and 0 bases from J, the junction contained 3 bases not matched to a gene.

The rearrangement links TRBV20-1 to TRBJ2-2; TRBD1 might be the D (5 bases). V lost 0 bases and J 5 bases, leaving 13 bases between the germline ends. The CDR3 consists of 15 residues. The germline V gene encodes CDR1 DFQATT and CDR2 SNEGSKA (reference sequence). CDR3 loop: CSARDNGPGTGELFF. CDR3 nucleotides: TGCAGTGCTAGAGATAACGGGCCAGGGACCGGGGAGCTGTTTTTT.

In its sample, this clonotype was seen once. The CDR3 bases are TGCGCCAGCAGCCCGGTGGATAGGGAAGCTTTCTTT. This gives the protein CASSPVDREAFF. The chain combines TRBV4-1 with TRBJ1-1; D unresolved. The CDR3 has 12 amino acids. Trimming took off 4 bases at V and 8 bases at J, with 11 bases between the two ends. CDR1 and CDR2 from the germline V gene are MGHRA and YSYEKL.

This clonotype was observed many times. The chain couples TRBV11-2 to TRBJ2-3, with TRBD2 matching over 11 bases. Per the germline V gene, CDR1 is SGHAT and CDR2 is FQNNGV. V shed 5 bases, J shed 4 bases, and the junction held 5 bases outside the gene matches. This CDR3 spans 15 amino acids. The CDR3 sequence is CASSPGTSGADTQYF. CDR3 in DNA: TGTGCCAGCAGCCCCGGGACTAGCGGAGCAGATACGCAGTATTTT.

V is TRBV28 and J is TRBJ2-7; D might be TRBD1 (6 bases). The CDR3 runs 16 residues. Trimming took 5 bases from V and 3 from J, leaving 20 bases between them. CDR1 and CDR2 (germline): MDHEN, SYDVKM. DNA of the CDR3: TGTGCCAGCAGTCCCCATACAGGGAAGGGCAGCTACGAGCAGTACGTC. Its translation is CASSPHTGKGSYEQYV.

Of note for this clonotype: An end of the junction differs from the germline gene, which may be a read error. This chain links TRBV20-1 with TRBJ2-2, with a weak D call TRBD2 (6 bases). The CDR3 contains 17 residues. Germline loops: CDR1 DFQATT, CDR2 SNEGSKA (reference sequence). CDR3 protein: CCARDLRRRGSGGELFF. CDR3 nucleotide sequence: TGCTGTGCTAGAGATCTTCGGCGGAGGGGCTCCGGCGGGGAGCTGTTTTTT.

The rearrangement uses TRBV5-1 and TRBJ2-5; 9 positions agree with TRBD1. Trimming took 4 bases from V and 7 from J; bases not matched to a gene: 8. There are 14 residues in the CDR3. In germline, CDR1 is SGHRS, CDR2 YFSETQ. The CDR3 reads CASSDGQGLRTQYF. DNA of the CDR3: TGCGCCAGCAGCGACGGACAGGGGTTAAGGACCCAGTACTTC.

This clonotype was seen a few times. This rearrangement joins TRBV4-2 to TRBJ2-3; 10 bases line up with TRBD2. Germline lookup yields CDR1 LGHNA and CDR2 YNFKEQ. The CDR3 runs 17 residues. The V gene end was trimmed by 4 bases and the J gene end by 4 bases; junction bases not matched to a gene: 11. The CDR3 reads CASSRRDSGRFADTQYF. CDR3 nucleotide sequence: TGTGCCAGCAGCCGAAGAGATAGCGGGAGGTTCGCAGATACGCAGTATTTT.

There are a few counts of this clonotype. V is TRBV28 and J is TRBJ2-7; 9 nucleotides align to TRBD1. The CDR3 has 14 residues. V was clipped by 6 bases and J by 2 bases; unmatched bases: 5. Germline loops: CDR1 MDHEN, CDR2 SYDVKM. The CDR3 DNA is TGTGCCAGCAGCCGGACAGGGGTTACCTACGAGCAGTACTTC. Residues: CASSRTGVTYEQYF.